This T cell receptor beta chain was recorded in a study of a mutant IDH1 vaccine in newly diagnosed glioma. Whole-study context: Vaccinations were initiated 4-6 weeks following radiotherapy alone, or were given together with temozolomide cycles.

This clone has only a few counts. Its antigen is not known. Clones were sequenced by immunoSEQ multiplex PCR, and TCRdb holds only the in-frame ones, with some missing. The sample lists tens of thousands of clones, about 65% occurring once. This CDR3 contains 16 residues. Germline lookup yields CDR1 LNHDA and CDR2 SQIVND (reference sequence). V shed 4 bases, J shed 5 bases, and the junction held 14 bases outside the gene matches. Time point described: week 47, end of study. Vaccinated patients received 300 ug of mutant IDH1 20-mer peptide per dose, with topical imiquimod. Study findings and constraints: There were vaccine-induced immune responses in just under 95% of the patients.

The sample here was peripheral blood mononuclear cells (PBMCs), taken from a glioma patient whose treatment included an IDH1 peptide vaccine. The gene calls are TRBV19 and TRBJ2-7; 7 nucleotides align to TRBD1. The receptor was isolated from a man aged 35-49 years with glioma. Some clones in this sample may be carry-over from other donors' samples. DNA of the CDR3: TGTGCCAGTAGTACACCCAACAGGGGCGTTAGGGACGAGCAGTACTTC. Protein sequence: CASSTPNRGVRDEQYF.